These T cell receptor beta chains were read from a single sample in a study of T cells in Graves' hyperthyroidism and ophthalmopathy. TCRdb used MiXCR to reprocess the multiplex PCR reads, holding one entry per CDR3 protein. The table has about 590,000 distinct CDR3 sequences, around 16% seen once. Sequencing used blood. These receptors all come from a woman in her 30s with Graves' hyperthyroidism. Both conserved end residues are part of each CDR3. Fields, in order: J gene, D gene, V gene, clone size, CDR3 DNA, CDR3 protein. D genes are given only for firm matches. Clone size, where shown, is once, few, many, or a class for clones that have expanded.

>TRBJ1-4|.|TRBV6-5|many
TGTGCCAGCAGTTACAGGGGAGGTTCAACTAATGAAAAACTGTTTTTT
CASSYRGGSTNEKLFF
>TRBJ2-5|.|TRBV6-2/TRBV6-3|few
TGTGCCAGCGGTGGCAGGGGAACTATCCTCCAAGAGACCCAGTACTTC
CASGGRGTILQETQYF
>TRBJ2-7|TRBD2|TRBV5-4|many
TGTGCCAGCAGCGGTAGGACTAGCGGGAGGGCCTACGAGCAGTACTTC
CASSGRTSGRAYEQYF
>TRBJ2-1|.|TRBV4-1|once
TGCGCCAGCAGCCAAGATTTACAAGACAATGAGCAGTTCTTC
CASSQDLQDNEQFF
>TRBJ1-5|TRBD1|TRBV7-2|many
TGTGCCAGCAGCTTAGGAGACAGGGACCAGGCGCCCCAGCATTTT
CASSLGDRDQAPQHF
>TRBJ2-5|.|TRBV20-1|few
TGCAGTGCTAGAGTTCCAGGGGCGCGTGCAGAGACCCAGTACTTC
CSARVPGARAETQYF
>TRBJ2-1|TRBD2|TRBV29-1|.
TGCAGCGTTGAAAGTTTTCGGCGGGAGGGACCCGGGGACAATGAGCAGTTCTTC
CSVESFRREGPGDNEQFF
>TRBJ2-7|.|TRBV12-3/TRBV12-4|many
TGTGCCAGCAGCATACGACTAGACCCGACCTTCGAGCAGTACTTC
CASSIRLDPTFEQYF
>TRBJ2-1|TRBD2|TRBV20-1|.
TGCAGTGCTCCCGGACTAGCGGGGCACTACAATGAGCAGTTCTTC
CSAPGLAGHYNEQFF
>TRBJ2-2|TRBD2|TRBV3-1|many
TGTGCCAGCAGCCAAAGGGCGGGAGGATGGACCGGGGAGCTGTTTTTT
CASSQRAGGWTGELFF
>TRBJ2-7|TRBD2|TRBV20-1|.
TGCAGTGCTAGAGTCGGGCTAGCGGAAGTATACGAGCAGTACTTC
CSARVGLAEVYEQYF
>TRBJ1-4|.|TRBV7-2|many
TGTGCCAGCAGCTTAAGGCTGAGCTGGACTAATGAAAAACTGTTTTTT
CASSLRLSWTNEKLFF
>TRBJ2-1|TRBD2|TRBV7-7|many
TGTGCTAGCAGCTTAGAGCCGCCGGGACTAGGGTCTCGGGATGAGCAGTTCTTC
CASSLEPPGLGSRDEQFF
>TRBJ1-1|.|TRBV6-5|many
TGTGCCAGCAGTTACTCGCCTAGGGGGGACACTGAAGCTTTCTTT
CASSYSPRGDTEAFF
>TRBJ2-1|.|TRBV7-6|.
TGTGCCAGCAGCTTACTTCCCTTTTCCGGGAATGAGCAGTTCTTC
CASSLLPFSGNEQFF
>TRBJ1-5|.|TRBV11-2|.
TGTGCCAGCAGCTTAGGTGCGCATAACAATCAGCCCCAGCATTTT
CASSLGAHNNQPQHF
>TRBJ2-2|.|TRBV12-3/TRBV12-4|many
TGTGCCAGCAGTTTAGGGGGGTACACCGACACCGGGGAGCTGTTTTTT
CASSLGGYTDTGELFF
>TRBJ2-3|TRBD2|TRBV28|many
TGTGCCAGCAGTACTAGCGGGTTCATGGATACGCAGTATTTT
CASSTSGFMDTQYF
>TRBJ2-3|TRBD2|TRBV11-2|many
TGTGCCAGCAGCTTAGTTCATTGGAAGGGCCGAGGCGGCGGGAGGACAGATACGCAGTATTTT
CASSLVHWKGRGGGRTDTQYF
>TRBJ2-3|TRBD2|TRBV10-3|few
TGTGCCATCAGCCCCACTAGCGGCACAGATACGCAGTATTTT
CAISPTSGTDTQYF
>TRBJ1-1|.|TRBV6-1|few
TGTGCCAGCAGTGTCCTCCGGAACACTGAAGCTTTCTTT
CASSVLRNTEAFF
>TRBJ2-3|TRBD2|TRBV6-2/TRBV6-3|many
TGTGCCAGCAGTTACAGACTAGCGGGAACTACAGATACGCAGTATTTT
CASSYRLAGTTDTQYF
>TRBJ1-4|.|TRBV7-9|many
TGTGCCAGCAGCTTAGTAGAGGAAAAACTGTTTTTT
CASSLVEEKLFF
>TRBJ2-2|TRBD2|TRBV5-5|many
TGTGCCAGCAGCTTGGCGGGAGGGCGCACCGGGGAGCTGTTTTTT
CASSLAGGRTGELFF
>TRBJ1-3|TRBD1|TRBV20-1|few
TGCAGTGCTAGTGGGACAGCTATCTCTGGAAACACCATATATTTT
CSASGTAISGNTIYF
>TRBJ2-7|TRBD2|TRBV7-9|.
TGTGCCAGCAGCCCCGGGACTAGCGGGAGCTCCGAGCAGTACTTC
CASSPGTSGSSEQYF
>TRBJ2-5|.|TRBV6-1|many
TGTGCCAGCAGCAGCGTTAGAGGGGAGACCCAGTACTTC
CASSSVRGETQYF
>TRBJ1-2|TRBD1|TRBV4-2|.
TGTGCCAGCAGACCAAGTTTCCAGGGGGCGTTAGACTATGGCTACACCTTC
CASRPSFQGALDYGYTF
>TRBJ1-4|TRBD1|TRBV15|few
TGTGCCACCAGCCCCGGGACAGGGGGCGCAAAACTGTTTTTT
CATSPGTGGAKLFF
>TRBJ2-2|.|TRBV5-1|.
TGCGCCAGCAGCTACCTGACAGGGAACACCGGGGAGCTGTTTTTT
CASSYLTGNTGELFF
>TRBJ2-2|.|TRBV4-3|.
TGCGCCAGCAGCCAAGAAGGGGCTAACGCGAACACCGGGGAGCTGTTTTTT
CASSQEGANANTGELFF
>TRBJ2-7|TRBD2|TRBV15|few
TGTGCCACCAGCAGAGAAGCGGGGGGCTACGAGCAGTACTTC
CATSREAGGYEQYF
>TRBJ2-7|TRBD2|TRBV6-1|many
TGTGCCAGCAGTAGGGAGGGCCGGTGGTACGAGCAGTACTTC
CASSREGRWYEQYF
>TRBJ2-5|.|TRBV6-1|many
TGTGCCAGCAGTGACGGGGTAGCCGAGACCCAGTACTTC
CASSDGVAETQYF
>TRBJ2-3|.|TRBV6-2/TRBV6-3|few
TGTGCCAGCAAACCTGGGGGAAACGCAGATACGCAGTATTTT
CASKPGGNADTQYF
>TRBJ2-1|TRBD2|TRBV2|few
TGTGCCAGCAGTGAACTAGCGGGAGGGTACGGTGAGCAGTTCTTC
CASSELAGGYGEQFF